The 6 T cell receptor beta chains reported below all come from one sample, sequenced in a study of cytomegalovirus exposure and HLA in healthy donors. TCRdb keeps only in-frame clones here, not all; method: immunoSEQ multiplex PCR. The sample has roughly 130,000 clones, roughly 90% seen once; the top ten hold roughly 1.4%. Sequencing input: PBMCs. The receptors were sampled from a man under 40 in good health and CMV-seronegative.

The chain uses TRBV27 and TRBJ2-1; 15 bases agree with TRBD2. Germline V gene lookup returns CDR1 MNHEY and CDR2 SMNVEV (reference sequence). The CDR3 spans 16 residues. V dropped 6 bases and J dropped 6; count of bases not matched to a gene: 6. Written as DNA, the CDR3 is TGTGCCAGCAGAGACGGACTAGCGGGAGGGGCCAATGAGCAGTTCTTC. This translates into CASRDGLAGGANEQFF.

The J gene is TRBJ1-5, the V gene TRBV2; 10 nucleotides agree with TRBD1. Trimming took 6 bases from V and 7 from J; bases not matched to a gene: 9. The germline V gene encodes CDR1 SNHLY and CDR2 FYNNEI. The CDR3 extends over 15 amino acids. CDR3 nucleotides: TGTGCCAGCAGCGACGGGACAGGGGTAAGCCAGCCCCAGCATTTT. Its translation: CASSDGTGVSQPQHF.

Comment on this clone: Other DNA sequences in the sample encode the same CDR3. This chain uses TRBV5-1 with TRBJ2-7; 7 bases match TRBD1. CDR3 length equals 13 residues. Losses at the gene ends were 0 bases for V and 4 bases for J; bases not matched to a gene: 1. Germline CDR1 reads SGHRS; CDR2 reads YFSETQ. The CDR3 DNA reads TGCGCCAGCAGCTTGGAGGGGGCATACGAGCAGTACTTC. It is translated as CASSLEGAYEQYF.

CDR3 sequence (DNA): TGCGCCAGCAGCGAGGACCCATCAGGGATCGAGCAGTACTTC. Translating it yields CASSEDPSGIEQYF. The rearrangement joins TRBV5-1 to TRBJ2-7; D may be TRBD1 (5 bases). Trimming shortened V by 4 bases and J by 6 bases, and 17 bases separated the two germline ends. Looked up from germline, CDR1 is SGHRS and CDR2 is YFSETQ. The CDR3 spans 14 residues.

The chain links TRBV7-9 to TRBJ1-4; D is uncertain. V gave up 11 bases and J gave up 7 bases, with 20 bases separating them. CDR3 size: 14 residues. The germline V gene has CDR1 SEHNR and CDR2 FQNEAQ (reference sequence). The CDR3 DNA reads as TGTGCCCGTCTCTCCGGGATGCGTAGTGAAAAACTGTTTTTT. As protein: CARLSGMRSEKLFF.

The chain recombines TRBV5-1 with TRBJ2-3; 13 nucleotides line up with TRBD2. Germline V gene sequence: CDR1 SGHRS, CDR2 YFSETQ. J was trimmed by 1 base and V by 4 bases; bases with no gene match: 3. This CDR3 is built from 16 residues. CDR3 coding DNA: TGCGCCAGCAGCGCTGGGACTAGCGGGGGCACAGATACGCAGTATTTT. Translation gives CASSAGTSGGTDTQYF.